This T cell receptor beta chain was recovered during a study of T cell responses to AZD1222 COVID-19 vaccine. Method: immunoSEQ multiplex PCR; TCRdb's copy keeps in-frame clones and lacks some. The sample shows about 140,000 clones, 70% to 90% of them seen only once. The CDR3 runs to 15 residues. The J segment lost 4 bases and the V segment lost 2 bases, leaving 5 bases of the junction unmatched. Germline V gene lookup returns CDR1 ENHRY and CDR2 SYGVKD. This sequence joins TRBV10-3 and TRBJ2-1; 7 bases agree with TRBD2. This clonotype originated in an adult in good health. The sequencing here drew on peripheral blood, taken on day 0 of AZD1222 vaccination. CDR3 in DNA: TGTGCCATCAGTGAGGGGGGGGAGGCGTACAATGAGCAGTTCTTC. Translation gives CAISEGGEAYNEQFF.